This T cell receptor beta chain derives from a study of blood T cell repertoires in COVID-19. Study-level background: The origin of the acute and convalescent COVID-19 samples was the United States, Italy and Spain. In each case, the material was cDNA or gDNA derived from T cells, B-cell-depleted T cells, or PBMCs.

Per the original data handling: Estimation of nucleated cell counts relied on the amplification of reference gene primers. Clones were sequenced by immunoSEQ multiplex PCR, and TCRdb holds only the in-frame ones, with some missing. That table furnishes V, J and clone size, whereas the DNA furnished D and trimming. There are about 220,000 clones in the sample; 60% to 85% occur only once, and 5.5% to 8.5% lies in the top ten. Sequencing was performed on peripheral blood. This sequence originates from an older woman with acute or convalescent COVID-19.

This CDR3 reads CASSYGLAGTSTDTQYF. The CDR3 DNA is TGTGCCAGCAGTTACGGGCTAGCGGGGACTAGCACAGATACGCAGTATTTT. The chain couples TRBV6-2 or TRBV6-3 to TRBJ2-3, with TRBD2 matching over 9 bases. V was pared by 2 bases and J by 0 bases, with 6 bases of the junction left unmatched. This CDR3 is built from 17 residues. Germline V gives CDR1 MNHEY, CDR2 SVGEGT.